Here is one T cell receptor (beta chain) with its context. Trimming cost V 3 bases and J 4 bases; bases outside gene matches: 7. Germline V CDR1 and CDR2: DFQATT, SNEGSKA (reference sequence). The CDR3 runs to 14 residues. This specimen belongs to a study of blood T cell repertoires in COVID-19. TCRdb's copy holds only in-frame clones and misses some; the assay was immunoSEQ multiplex PCR. The top ten hold about 16% of the sample, which has around 67,000 clones, roughly 82% seen once. The sample was peripheral blood. The TCR originated in an older man with active COVID-19. V usage is TRBV20-1 and J usage is TRBJ1-2, with 8 bases that match TRBD1. The CDR3 is CSASWDRNPYGYTF. In nucleotides, the CDR3 is TGCAGTGCTAGTTGGGACAGGAACCCCTATGGCTACACCTTC.